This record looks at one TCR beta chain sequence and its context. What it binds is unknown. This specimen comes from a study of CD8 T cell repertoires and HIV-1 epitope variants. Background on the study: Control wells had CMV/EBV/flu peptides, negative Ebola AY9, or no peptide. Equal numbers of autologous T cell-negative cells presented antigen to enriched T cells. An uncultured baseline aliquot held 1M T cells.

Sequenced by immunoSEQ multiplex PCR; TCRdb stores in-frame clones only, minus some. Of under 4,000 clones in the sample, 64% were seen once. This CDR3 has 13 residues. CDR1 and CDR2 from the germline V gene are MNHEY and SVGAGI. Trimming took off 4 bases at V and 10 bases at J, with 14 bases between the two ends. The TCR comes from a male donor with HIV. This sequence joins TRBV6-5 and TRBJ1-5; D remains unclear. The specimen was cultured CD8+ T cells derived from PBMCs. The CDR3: CASSFTGNSPQHF. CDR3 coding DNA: TGTGCCAGCAGTTTTACCGGGAACAGCCCCCAGCATTTT.